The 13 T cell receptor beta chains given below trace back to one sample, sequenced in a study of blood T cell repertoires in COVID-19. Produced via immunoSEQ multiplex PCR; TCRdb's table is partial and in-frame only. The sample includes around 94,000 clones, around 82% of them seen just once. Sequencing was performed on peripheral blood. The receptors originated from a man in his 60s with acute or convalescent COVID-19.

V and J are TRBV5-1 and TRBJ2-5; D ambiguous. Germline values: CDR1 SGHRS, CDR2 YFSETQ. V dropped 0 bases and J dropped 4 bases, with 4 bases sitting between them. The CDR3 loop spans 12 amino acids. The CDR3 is CASSLAGETQYF. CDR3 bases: TGCGCCAGCAGCTTGGCCGGAGAGACCCAGTACTTC.

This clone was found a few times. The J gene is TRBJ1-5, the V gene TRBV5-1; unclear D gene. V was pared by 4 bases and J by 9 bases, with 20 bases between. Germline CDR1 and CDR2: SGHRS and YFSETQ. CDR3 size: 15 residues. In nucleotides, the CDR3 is TGCGCCAGCAGCAAGGGAGACGGTCCCCAAGGGCCCCAGCATTTT. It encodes CASSKGDGPQGPQHF.

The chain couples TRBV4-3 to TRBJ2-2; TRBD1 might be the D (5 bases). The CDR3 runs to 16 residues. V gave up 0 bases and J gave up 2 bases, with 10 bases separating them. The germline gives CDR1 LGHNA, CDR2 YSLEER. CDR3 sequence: CASSQEGHRNTGELFF. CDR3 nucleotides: TGCGCCAGCAGCCAAGAGGGGCATCGAAACACCGGGGAGCTGTTTTTT.

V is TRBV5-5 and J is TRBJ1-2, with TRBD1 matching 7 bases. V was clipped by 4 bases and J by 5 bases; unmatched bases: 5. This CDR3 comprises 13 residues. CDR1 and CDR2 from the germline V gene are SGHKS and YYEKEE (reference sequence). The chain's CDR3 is CASSRDREYGYTF. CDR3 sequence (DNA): TGTGCCAGCAGCCGCGACAGGGAGTATGGCTACACCTTC.

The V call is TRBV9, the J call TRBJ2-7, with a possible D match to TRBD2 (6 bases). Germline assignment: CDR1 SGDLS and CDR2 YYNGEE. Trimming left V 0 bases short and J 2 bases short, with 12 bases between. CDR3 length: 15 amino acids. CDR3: CASSVGDGGTYEQYF. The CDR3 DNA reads TGTGCCAGCAGCGTAGGGGATGGCGGGACCTACGAGCAGTACTTC.

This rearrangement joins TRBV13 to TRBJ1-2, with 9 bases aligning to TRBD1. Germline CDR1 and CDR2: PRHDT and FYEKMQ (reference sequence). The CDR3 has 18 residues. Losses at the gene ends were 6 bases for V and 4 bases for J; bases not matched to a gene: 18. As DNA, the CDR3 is TGTGCCAGCAGTCCTATTCGGGACAGGGTTTATAGGACCTATGGCTACACCTTC. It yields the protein CASSPIRDRVYRTYGYTF.

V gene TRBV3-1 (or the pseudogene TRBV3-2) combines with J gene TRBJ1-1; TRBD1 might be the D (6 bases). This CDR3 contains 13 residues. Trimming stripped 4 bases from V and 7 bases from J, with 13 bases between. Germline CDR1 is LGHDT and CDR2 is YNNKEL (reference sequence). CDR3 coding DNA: TGTGCCAGCAGCCCACAGGGCAGGGGTGAAGCTTTCTTT. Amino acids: CASSPQGRGEAFF.

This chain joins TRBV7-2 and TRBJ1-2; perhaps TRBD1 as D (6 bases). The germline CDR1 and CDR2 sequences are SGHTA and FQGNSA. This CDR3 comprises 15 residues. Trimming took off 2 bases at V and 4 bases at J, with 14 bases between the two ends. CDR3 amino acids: CASSLFQGKGYGYTF. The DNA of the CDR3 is TGTGCCAGCAGCTTATTCCAGGGGAAGGGCTATGGCTACACCTTC. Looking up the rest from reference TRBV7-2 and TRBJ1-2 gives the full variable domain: GAGVSQSPSNKVTEKGKDVELRCDPISGHTALYWYRQSLGQGLEFLIYFQGNSAPDKSGLPSDRFSAERTGGSVSTLTIQRTQQEDSAVYLCASSLFQGKGYGYTFGSGTRLTVV.

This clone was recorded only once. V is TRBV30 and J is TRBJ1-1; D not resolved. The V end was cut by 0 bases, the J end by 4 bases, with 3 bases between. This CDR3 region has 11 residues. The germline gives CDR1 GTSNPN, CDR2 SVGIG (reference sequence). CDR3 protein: CAWSVSTEAFF. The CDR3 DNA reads TGTGCCTGGAGTGTGAGCACTGAAGCTTTCTTT.

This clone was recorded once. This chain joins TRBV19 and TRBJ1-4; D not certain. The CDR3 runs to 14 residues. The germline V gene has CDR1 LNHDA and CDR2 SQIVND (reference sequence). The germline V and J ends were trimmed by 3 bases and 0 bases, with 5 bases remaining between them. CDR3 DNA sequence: TGTGCCAGTAGTATCGGGACAACTAATGAAAAACTGTTTTTT. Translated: CASSIGTTNEKLFF.

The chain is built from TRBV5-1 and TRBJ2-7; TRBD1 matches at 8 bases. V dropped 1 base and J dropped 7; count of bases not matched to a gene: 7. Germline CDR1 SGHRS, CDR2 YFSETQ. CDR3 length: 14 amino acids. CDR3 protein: CASSLPGQGREQYF. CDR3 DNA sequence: TGCGCCAGCAGCTTGCCCGGACAGGGACGTGAGCAGTACTTC. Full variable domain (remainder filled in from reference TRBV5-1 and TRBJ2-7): KAGVTQTPRYLIKTRGQQVTLSCSPISGHRSVSWYQQTPGQGLQFLFEYFSETQRNKGNFPGRFSGRQFSNSRSEMNVSTLELGDSALYLCASSLPGQGREQYFGPGTRLTVT.

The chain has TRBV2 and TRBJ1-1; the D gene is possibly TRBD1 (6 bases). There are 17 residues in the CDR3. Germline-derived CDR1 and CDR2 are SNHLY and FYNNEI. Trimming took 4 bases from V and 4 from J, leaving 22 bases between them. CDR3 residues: CASSGLFYSGGPTEAFF. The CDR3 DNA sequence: TGTGCCAGCAGTGGCCTTTTCTACTCCGGGGGGCCCACTGAAGCTTTCTTT.

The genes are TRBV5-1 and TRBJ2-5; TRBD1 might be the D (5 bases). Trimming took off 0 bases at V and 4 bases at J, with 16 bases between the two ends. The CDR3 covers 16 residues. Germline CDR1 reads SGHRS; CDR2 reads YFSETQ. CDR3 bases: TGCGCCAGCAGCTTGGCCGGTCAGGGCGGTGGAGAGACCCAGTACTTC. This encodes CASSLAGQGGGETQYF.